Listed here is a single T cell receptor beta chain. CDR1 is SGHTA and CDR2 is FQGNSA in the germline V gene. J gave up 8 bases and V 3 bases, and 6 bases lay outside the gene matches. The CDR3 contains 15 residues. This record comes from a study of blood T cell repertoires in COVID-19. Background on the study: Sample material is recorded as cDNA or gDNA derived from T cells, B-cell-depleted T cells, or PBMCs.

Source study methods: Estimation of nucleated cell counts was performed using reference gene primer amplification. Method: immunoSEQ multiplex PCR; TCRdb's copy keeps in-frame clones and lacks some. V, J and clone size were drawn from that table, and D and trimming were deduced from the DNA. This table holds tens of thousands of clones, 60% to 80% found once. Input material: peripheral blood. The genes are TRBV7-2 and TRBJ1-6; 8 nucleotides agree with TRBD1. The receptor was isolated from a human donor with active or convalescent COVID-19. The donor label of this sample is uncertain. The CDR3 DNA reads TGTGCCAGCAGCTTTCAGGGGGCTCGGGATTCACCCCTCCACTTT. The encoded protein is CASSFQGARDSPLHF.